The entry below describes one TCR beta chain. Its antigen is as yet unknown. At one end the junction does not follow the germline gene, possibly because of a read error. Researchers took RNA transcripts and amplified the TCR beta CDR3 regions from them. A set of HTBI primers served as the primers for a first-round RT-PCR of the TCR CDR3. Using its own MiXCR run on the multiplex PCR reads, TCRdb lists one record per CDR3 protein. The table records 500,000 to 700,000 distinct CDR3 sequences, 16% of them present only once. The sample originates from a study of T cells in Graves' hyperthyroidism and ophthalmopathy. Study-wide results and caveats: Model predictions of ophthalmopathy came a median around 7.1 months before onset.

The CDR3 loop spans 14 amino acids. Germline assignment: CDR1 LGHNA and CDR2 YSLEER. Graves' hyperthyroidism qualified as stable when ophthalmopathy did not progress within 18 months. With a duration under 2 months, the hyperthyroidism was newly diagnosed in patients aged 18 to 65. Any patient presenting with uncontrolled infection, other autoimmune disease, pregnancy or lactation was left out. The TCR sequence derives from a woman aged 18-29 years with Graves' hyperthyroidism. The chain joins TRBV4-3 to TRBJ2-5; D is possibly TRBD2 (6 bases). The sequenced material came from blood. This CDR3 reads CASSQDSSATTPYF. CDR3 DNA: TGCGCCAGCAGCCAAGATTCTAGCGCCACGACCCCGTACTTC.